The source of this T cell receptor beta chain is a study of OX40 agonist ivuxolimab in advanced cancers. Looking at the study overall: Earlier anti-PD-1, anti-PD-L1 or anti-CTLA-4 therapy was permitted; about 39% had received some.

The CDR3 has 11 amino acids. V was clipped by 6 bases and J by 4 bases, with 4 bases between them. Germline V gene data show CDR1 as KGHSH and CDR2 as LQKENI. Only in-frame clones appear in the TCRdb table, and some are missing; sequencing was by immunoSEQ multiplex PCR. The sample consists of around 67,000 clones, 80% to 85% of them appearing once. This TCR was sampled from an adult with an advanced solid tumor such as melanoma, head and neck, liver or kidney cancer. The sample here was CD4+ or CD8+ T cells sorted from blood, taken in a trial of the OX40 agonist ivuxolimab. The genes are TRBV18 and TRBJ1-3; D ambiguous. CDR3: CASSRGNTIYF. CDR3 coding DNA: TGTGCCAGCTCCCGGGGAAACACCATATATTTT.